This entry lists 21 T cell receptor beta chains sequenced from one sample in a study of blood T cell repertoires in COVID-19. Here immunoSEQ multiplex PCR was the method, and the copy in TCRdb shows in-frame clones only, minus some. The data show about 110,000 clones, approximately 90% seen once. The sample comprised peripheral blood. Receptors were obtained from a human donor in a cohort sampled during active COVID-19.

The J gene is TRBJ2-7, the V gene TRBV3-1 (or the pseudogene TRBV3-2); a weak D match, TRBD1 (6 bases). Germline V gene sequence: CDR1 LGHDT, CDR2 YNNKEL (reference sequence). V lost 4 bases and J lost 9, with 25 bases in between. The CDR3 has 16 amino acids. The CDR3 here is CASSLKPAWTLGGQYF. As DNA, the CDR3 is TGTGCCAGCAGCCTTAAACCCGCCTGGACCCTAGGGGGGCAGTACTTC.

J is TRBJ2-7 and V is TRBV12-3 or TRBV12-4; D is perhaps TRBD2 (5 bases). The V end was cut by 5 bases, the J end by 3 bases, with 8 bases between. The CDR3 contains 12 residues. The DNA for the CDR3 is TGTGCCAGCAGTCCCACTAGCTACGAGCAGTACTTC. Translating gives CASSPTSYEQYF.

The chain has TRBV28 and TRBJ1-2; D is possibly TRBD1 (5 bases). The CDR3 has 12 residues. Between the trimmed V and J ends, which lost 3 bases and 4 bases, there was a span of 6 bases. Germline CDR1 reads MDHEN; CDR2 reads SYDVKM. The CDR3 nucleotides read TGTGCCAGCAGTTTTGGGGCCTATGGCTACACCTTC. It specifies CASSFGAYGYTF.

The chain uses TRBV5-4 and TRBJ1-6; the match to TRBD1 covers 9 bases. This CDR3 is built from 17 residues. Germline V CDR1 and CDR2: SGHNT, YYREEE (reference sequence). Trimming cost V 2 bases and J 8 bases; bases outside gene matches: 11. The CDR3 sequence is CASSLPKTGGSYSPLHF. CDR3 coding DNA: TGTGCCAGCAGCTTACCTAAAACAGGGGGCTCTTATTCACCCCTCCACTTT.

The CDR3 protein is CSAGSGGYEQYF. The DNA of the CDR3 is TGCAGCGCTGGGTCGGGGGGATACGAGCAGTACTTC. The gene calls are TRBV29-1 and TRBJ2-7, with 7 bases identical to TRBD2. The germline CDR1 and CDR2 sequences are SQVTM and ANQGSEA. The CDR3 totals 12 residues. V shed 7 bases, J shed 4 bases, and the junction held 7 bases outside the gene matches.

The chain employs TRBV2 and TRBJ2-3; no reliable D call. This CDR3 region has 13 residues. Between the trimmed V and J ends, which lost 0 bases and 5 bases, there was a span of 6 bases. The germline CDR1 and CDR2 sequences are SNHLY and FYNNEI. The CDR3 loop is CASSEAPGDTQYF. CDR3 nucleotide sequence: TGTGCCAGCAGTGAAGCGCCGGGAGATACGCAGTATTTT.

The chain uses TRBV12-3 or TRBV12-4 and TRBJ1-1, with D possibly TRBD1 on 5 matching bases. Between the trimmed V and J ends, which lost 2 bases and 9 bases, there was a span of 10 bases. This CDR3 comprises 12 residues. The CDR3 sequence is CASSLLGPKAFF. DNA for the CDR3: TGTGCCAGCAGTTTATTGGGGCCGAAAGCTTTCTTT.

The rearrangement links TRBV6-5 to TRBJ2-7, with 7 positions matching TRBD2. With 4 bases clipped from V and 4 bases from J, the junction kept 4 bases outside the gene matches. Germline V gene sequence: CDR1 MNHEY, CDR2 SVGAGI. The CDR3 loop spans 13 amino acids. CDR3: CASSLRAGYEQYF. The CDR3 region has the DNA TGTGCCAGCAGTTTAAGAGCGGGGTACGAGCAGTACTTC.

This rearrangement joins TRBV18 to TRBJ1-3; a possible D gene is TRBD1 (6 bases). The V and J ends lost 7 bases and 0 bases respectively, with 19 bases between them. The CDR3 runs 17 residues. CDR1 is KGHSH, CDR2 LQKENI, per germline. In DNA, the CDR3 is TGTGCCAGCTTGTCCTCCAAAGGACAGATCTCTGGAAACACCATATATTTT. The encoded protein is CASLSSKGQISGNTIYF.

The CDR3 here is CASSETGPNEKLFF. CDR3 DNA: TGTGCCAGCAGTGAAACAGGACCTAATGAAAAACTGTTTTTT. V usage is TRBV25-1 and J usage is TRBJ1-4; tentatively, D is TRBD1 (5 bases). CDR3 length: 14 residues. Trimming took 2 bases from V and 3 from J, leaving 7 bases between them. CDR1 and CDR2 from the germline V gene are MGHDK and SYGVNS.

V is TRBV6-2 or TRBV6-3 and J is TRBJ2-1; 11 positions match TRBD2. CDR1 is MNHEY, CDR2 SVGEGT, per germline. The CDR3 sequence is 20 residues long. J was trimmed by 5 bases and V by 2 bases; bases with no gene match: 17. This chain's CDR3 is CASSYPRTSGPLTLDNEQFF. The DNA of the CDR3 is TGTGCCAGCAGTTACCCTAGGACTAGCGGGCCACTGACTTTGGACAATGAGCAGTTCTTC.

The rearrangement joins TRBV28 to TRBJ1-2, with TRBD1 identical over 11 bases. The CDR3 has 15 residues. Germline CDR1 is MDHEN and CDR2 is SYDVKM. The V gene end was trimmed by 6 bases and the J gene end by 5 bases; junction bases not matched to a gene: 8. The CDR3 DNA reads TGTGCCAGCAGCCCCCAGGGACAGGGGGATTATGGCTACACCTTC. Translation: CASSPQGQGDYGYTF.

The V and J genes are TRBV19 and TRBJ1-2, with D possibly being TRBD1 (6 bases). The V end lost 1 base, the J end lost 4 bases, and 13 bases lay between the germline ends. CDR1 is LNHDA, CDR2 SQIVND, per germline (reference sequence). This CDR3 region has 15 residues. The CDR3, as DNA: TGTGCCAGTAGTATAGGGGCTGTCAGGGGCTATGGCTACACCTTC. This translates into CASSIGAVRGYGYTF.

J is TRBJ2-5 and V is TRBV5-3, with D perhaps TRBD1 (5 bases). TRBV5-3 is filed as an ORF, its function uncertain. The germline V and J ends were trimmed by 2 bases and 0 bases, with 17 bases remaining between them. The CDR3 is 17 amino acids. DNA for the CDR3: TGTGCCAGAAGCTTTTGGACAAGCAGAAGGTACCAAGAGACCCAGTACTTC. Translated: CARSFWTSRRYQETQYF.

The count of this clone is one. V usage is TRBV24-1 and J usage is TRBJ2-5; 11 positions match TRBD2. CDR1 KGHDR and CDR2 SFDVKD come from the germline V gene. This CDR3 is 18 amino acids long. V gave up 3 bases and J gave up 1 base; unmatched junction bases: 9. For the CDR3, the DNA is TGTGCCACCAGTGATCGACGAAGACTAGCGGGGCCCCAAGAGACCCAGTACTTC. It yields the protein CATSDRRRLAGPQETQYF.

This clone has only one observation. The CDR3 region is CASSEGRGGEQYF. As DNA, the CDR3 is TGTGCCAGCAGTGAAGGGAGGGGGGGAGAGCAGTACTTC. V is TRBV6-1 and J is TRBJ2-7; possible D gene TRBD2, 7 bases. The CDR3 sequence is 13 residues long. Trimming removed 1 base from V and 7 bases from J, with 11 bases in between. The germline V gene has CDR1 MNHNS and CDR2 SASEGT.

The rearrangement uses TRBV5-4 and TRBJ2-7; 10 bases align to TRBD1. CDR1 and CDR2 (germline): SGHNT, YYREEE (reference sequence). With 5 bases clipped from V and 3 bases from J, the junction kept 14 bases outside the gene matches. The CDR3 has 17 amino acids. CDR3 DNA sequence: TGTGCCAGCAGTCCTACACCGGGACAGGGGTATGGCTACGAGCAGTACTTC. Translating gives CASSPTPGQGYGYEQYF.

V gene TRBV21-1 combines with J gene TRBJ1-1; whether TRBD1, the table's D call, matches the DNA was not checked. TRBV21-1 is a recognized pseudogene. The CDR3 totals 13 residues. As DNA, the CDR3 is TGTGCCAGCAGCAAAGTAAGACAGATTGAAGCTTTCTTT. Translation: CASSKVRQIEAFF.

CDR3 DNA: TGCGCCAGCAGCCTCAACAGCGCGGGGAGGCCTAATGAAAAACTGTTTTTT. Residues: CASSLNSAGRPNEKLFF. V gene TRBV4-3 combines with J gene TRBJ1-4; D is uncertain. The CDR3 extends over 17 amino acids. Trimming cost V 4 bases and J 3 bases, with 18 bases left between them. Germline loops: CDR1 LGHNA, CDR2 YSLEER.

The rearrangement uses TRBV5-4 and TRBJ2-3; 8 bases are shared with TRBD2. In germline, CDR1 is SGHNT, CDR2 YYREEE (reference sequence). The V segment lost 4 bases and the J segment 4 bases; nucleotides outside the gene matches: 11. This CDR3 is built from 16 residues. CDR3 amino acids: CASSTRGGTGADTQYF. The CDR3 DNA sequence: TGTGCCAGCAGCACCCGGGGGGGCACGGGCGCAGATACGCAGTATTTT.

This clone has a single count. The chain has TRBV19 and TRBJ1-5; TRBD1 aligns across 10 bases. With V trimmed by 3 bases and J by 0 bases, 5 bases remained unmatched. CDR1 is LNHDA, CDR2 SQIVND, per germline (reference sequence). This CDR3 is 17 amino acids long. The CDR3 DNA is TGTGCCAGTAGTATTTGGACAGGGGGAAATAGCAATCAGCCCCAGCATTTT. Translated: CASSIWTGGNSNQPQHF.